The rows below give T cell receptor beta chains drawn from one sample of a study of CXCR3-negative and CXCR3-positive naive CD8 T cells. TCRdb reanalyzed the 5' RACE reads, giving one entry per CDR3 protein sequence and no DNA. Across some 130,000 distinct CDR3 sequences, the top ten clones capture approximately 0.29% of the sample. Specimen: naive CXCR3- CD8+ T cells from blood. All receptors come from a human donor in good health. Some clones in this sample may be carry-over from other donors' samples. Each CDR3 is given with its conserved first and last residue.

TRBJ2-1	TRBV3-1	CASSRTGFAAGRGNEQFF
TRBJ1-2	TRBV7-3	CASSSGTGLDGYTF
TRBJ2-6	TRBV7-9	CASSLSLRSSGANVLTF
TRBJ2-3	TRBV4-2	CASSQEPSGGTDTQYF
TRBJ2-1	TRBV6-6	CASSDHRDRAMGEQFF
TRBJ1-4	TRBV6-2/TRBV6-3	CASSHRGQPDEKLFF
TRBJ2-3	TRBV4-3	CASSQEGPLSGRTDTQYF
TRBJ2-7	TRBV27	CASRDRGGNEQYF
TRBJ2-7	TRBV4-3	CASSQDLSGAYEQYF
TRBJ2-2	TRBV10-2	CASSERWREHSNTGELFF
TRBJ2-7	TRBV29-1	CSVEDGQSYEQYF
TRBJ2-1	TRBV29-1	CSVEGNYNEQFF
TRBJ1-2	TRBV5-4	CASSLASGYTF
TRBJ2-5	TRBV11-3	CASSAGTSGNQETQYF
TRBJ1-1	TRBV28	CASSLRSGATEAFF
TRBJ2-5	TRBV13	CASQRPGETQYF
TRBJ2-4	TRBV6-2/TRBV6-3	CASSSGRAKNIQYF
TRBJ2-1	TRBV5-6	CASSLSGLEFF
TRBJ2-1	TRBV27	CASSLYLAGGPDEQFF
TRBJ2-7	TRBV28	CASLPAGLKEQYF
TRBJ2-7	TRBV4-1	CASSRILGASSYEQYF
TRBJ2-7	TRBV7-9	CASSLITSDHEQYF
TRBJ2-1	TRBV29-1	CSVILLGDEQFF
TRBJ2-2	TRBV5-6	CASSLSGTTTGELFF
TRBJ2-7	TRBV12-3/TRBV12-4	CASSFAGRGGQYF
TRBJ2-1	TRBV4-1	CASSQDQPGGEQFF
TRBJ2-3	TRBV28	CASSGIRAESREDTQYF
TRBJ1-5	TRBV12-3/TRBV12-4	CASRLKSLGQMNQPQHF
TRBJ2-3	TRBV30	CAWSSGLGTAF
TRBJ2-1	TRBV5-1	CASSLPSVQEQFF
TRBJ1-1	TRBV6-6	CASSRGAEAFF
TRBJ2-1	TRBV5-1	CASSQTGGWNEQFF
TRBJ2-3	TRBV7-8	CASSTPDRSDTQYF
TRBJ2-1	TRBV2	CASSEAQKGSLPYNEQFF
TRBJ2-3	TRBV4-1	CASSQESAGDARDTQYF
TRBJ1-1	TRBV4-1	CASSLAINTEAFF
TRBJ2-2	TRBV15	CATSSHGSGELFF
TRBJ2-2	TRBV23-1	CASSQSSAAGGCTGELFF
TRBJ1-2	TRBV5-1	CASTTDRRPYGYTF
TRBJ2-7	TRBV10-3	CAIPVWKNEQYF
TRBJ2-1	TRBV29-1	CSVDGTSVDEQFF
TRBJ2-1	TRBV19	CASTPGQSSYNEQFF
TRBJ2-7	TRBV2	CASLGEHGLIYEQYF
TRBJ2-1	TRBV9	CASSVNSDEQFF
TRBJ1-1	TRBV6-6	CASSYSRGTEAFF
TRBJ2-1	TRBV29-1	CSVGIYNEQFF